This T cell receptor (beta chain) stems from a study of STAT5B mutations in CD4+ large granular lymphocyte leukemia. Generated by immunoSEQ multiplex PCR, the TCRdb table keeps only in-frame clones and is missing some. The data show about 30,000 clones, 76% seen once. As concerns this clone: The antigen is not known.

There are 11 residues in the CDR3. Trimming pared 4 bases from V and 16 bases from J, leaving 15 bases between. The germline CDR1 and CDR2 sequences are SGHDT and YYEEEE. Buffy coats from healthy blood donors served as controls. Study results and caveats: CD4-sorted patient repertoires seemed more clonal than healthy CD4+ repertoires.

Sequenced sample: CD4+ T cells from blood buffy coats. The sequence came from a human donor in good health. This rearrangement joins TRBV5-6 to TRBJ2-1; perhaps TRBD2 as D (7 bases). CDR3 nucleotide sequence: TGTGCCAGCAGCCGGGGGGCTAGCGATTTCTTC. Amino acids: CASSRGASDFF.